The 30 T cell receptor beta chains below were found in one sample sequenced in a study of OX40 agonist ivuxolimab in advanced cancers. Using immunoSEQ multiplex PCR, the repertoire was profiled, and TCRdb retains in-frame clones only, with some absent. This sample has tens of thousands of clones; around nine tenths occur once, and the top ten carry 15% to 20%. Sequencing used CD4+ or CD8+ T cells sorted from blood, obtained in a trial of the OX40 agonist ivuxolimab. Every receptor here comes from an adult with an advanced solid tumor such as melanoma, head and neck, liver or kidney cancer.

The chain links TRBV27 to TRBJ2-1; 7 nucleotides align to TRBD1. The CDR3 has 15 residues. With V trimmed by 5 bases and J by 2 bases, 6 bases remained unmatched. CDR1 MNHEY and CDR2 SMNVEV come from the germline V gene (reference sequence). The CDR3 DNA sequence: TGTGCCAGCAGTCCGACAGGGTCCCCCTACAATGAGCAGTTCTTC. Protein: CASSPTGSPYNEQFF.

The chain combines TRBV6-6 with TRBJ1-1; D is possibly TRBD1 (5 bases). Germline CDR1 MNHNY, CDR2 SVGAGI (reference sequence). This CDR3 is 16 amino acids long. V was cut by 0 bases and J by 1 base, with 12 bases left in between. The CDR3 loop reads CASSYSKRTTNTEAFF. The CDR3 region has the DNA TGTGCCAGCAGTTACTCGAAGCGGACAACGAACACTGAAGCTTTCTTT.

Written as DNA, the CDR3 is TGCGCCAGCAGCCAAGATAGGGTGGGTAGCGGGAGGCCCTCCTACGAGCAGTACTTC. It translates to CASSQDRVGSGRPSYEQYF. This chain links TRBV4-3 with TRBJ2-7; 10 bases line up with TRBD2. CDR3 length: 19 residues. Trimming at V came to 0 bases and at J to 0 bases, leaving 11 bases not matched to a gene. CDR1 is LGHNA and CDR2 is YSLEER in the germline V gene.

The chain links TRBV5-5 to TRBJ2-2; 8 bases fit TRBD1. CDR3 length equals 16 residues. V shed 6 bases, J shed 3 bases, and the junction held 10 bases outside the gene matches. Germline CDR1 is SGHKS and CDR2 is YYEKEE (reference sequence). CDR3 coding DNA: TGTGCCAGCAACACAGAGATGGACAGGGACACCGGGGAGCTGTTTTTT. Translating it yields CASNTEMDRDTGELFF.

The rearrangement uses TRBV9 and TRBJ2-6; D remains ambiguous. The V end lost 2 bases, the J end lost 0 bases, and 6 bases lay between the germline ends. Germline CDR1 SGDLS, CDR2 YYNGEE. CDR3 length: 15 amino acids. The DNA of the CDR3 is TGTGCCAGCAGCGTGCTGTTCTCTGGGGCCAACGTCCTGACTTTC. Translation gives CASSVLFSGANVLTF.

The rearrangement joins TRBV27 to TRBJ1-1; TRBD1 is a possible D gene (5 bases). V lost 3 bases, J lost 6 bases, and 11 bases lay in between. CDR1 and CDR2 (germline): MNHEY, SMNVEV (reference sequence). This CDR3 has 13 residues. Written as DNA, the CDR3 is TGTGCCAGCAGTTTTTTGGGGGGAGCTGAAGCTTTCTTT. Encoded protein: CASSFLGGAEAFF.

CDR3 nucleotides: TGTGCCAGCAGCAAACCGACGGTGAACACTGAAGCTTTCTTT. Its translation is CASSKPTVNTEAFF. The rearrangement joins TRBV5-5 to TRBJ1-1, with no clear D. The germline V gene has CDR1 SGHKS and CDR2 YYEKEE (reference sequence). Trimming removed 4 bases at V and 0 bases at J, with 10 bases between. This CDR3 has 14 amino acids. The full variable domain, in which reference TRBV5-5 and TRBJ1-1 provide the parts outside the CDR3, is DAGVTQSPTHLIKTRGQQVTLRCSPISGHKSVSWYQQVLGQGPQFIFQYYEKEERGRGNFPDRFSARQFPNYSSELNVNALLLGDSALYLCASSKPTVNTEAFFGQGTRLTVV.

This chain connects TRBV30 to TRBJ2-3, with 9 bases matching TRBD1. V dropped 1 base and J dropped 4; count of bases not matched to a gene: 9. Germline CDR1 reads GTSNPN; CDR2 reads SVGIG (reference sequence). This CDR3 has 16 residues. CDR3 residues: CAWSAGQGLSADTQYF. The CDR3 DNA reads TGTGCCTGGAGTGCGGGACAGGGACTAAGCGCAGATACGCAGTATTTT.

The chain uses TRBV11-2 and TRBJ2-7; 16 positions match TRBD2. Germline CDR1 SGHAT, CDR2 FQNNGV. V dropped 5 bases and J dropped 10; count of bases not matched to a gene: 5. The length of the CDR3 is 14 residues. The DNA for the CDR3 is TGTGCCAGCAGCCCGGGGACTAGCGGGAGGGACCAGTACTTC. Translation: CASSPGTSGRDQYF.

Written as DNA, the CDR3 is TGTGCCAGCAGACCGGGACAGGGGGTCTACGAGCAGTACTTC. Its translation is CASRPGQGVYEQYF. The V call is TRBV28, the J call TRBJ2-5, with 11 bases that match TRBD1. TRBJ2-7 matches the DNA end more closely, so the J call is doubtful. This CDR3 is 14 amino acids long. The germline gives CDR1 MDHEN, CDR2 SYDVKM.

This chain connects TRBV5-6 to TRBJ2-1; perhaps TRBD2 as D (5 bases). CDR1 and CDR2 from the germline V gene are SGHDT and YYEEEE. CDR3 length: 14 residues. Trimming took 0 bases from V and 5 from J, leaving 9 bases between them. CDR3 DNA: TGTGCCAGCAGCTTGGGGACTGGGAACAATGAGCAGTTCTTC. Protein sequence: CASSLGTGNNEQFF.

The chain uses TRBV5-6 and TRBJ1-1; no clear D gene. Trimming left V 2 bases short and J 4 bases short, with 12 bases between. The CDR3 consists of 14 residues. Germline V gives CDR1 SGHDT, CDR2 YYEEEE. The CDR3 region is CASSLETGSTEAFF. CDR3 nucleotide sequence: TGTGCCAGCAGCTTAGAGACTGGGAGCACTGAAGCTTTCTTT.

This rearrangement joins TRBV10-3 to TRBJ2-1; unclear D gene. The CDR3 has 15 residues. Between the trimmed V and J ends, which lost 6 bases and 3 bases, there was a span of 15 bases. Germline V gene data show CDR1 as ENHRY and CDR2 as SYGVKD. CDR3 loop: CAISEATDYYNEQFF. The CDR3 DNA is TGTGCCATCAGCGAGGCAACAGATTACTACAATGAGCAGTTCTTC.

The rearrangement uses TRBV7-9 and TRBJ2-5, with D possibly TRBD1 on 5 matching bases. The CDR3 is 15 residues long. Germline values: CDR1 SEHNR, CDR2 FQNEAQ (reference sequence). V was clipped by 3 bases and J by 3 bases, with 14 bases between them. CDR3 in amino acids: CASSLGPSTEETQYF. The CDR3 DNA is TGTGCCAGCAGCTTGGGGCCCTCGACGGAAGAGACCCAGTACTTC.

The rearrangement links TRBV28 to TRBJ1-3, with D uncertain. The CDR3 length is 15 residues. With 6 bases removed from V and 4 bases from J, the gap between germline ends came to 16 bases. Germline V gene data show CDR1 as MDHEN and CDR2 as SYDVKM. CDR3 coding DNA: TGTGCCAGCAGCCCCCGAGCTAGCTTCGGAAACACCATATATTTT. It encodes CASSPRASFGNTIYF. The complete variable domain, with remaining parts taken from reference TRBV28 and TRBJ1-3, reads DVKVTQSSRYLVKRTGEKVFLECVQDMDHENMFWYRQDPGLGLRLIYFSYDVKMKEKGDIPEGYSVSREKKERFSLILESASTNQTSMYLCASSPRASFGNTIYFGEGSWLTVV.

The chain has TRBV5-3 and TRBJ2-2, with TRBD2 identical over 8 bases. TRBV5-3 is recorded as an ORF, its role being uncertain. V lost 4 bases and J lost 6; bases outside the gene matches: 11. This CDR3 spans 16 amino acids. CDR3: CARSPEPGRAPGELFF. The CDR3 region has the DNA TGTGCCAGAAGCCCGGAACCCGGGAGGGCCCCCGGGGAGCTGTTTTTT.

The chain is built from TRBV6-1 and TRBJ1-5, with D unclear. Germline values: CDR1 MNHNS, CDR2 SASEGT. The CDR3 is 14 residues long. V lost 0 bases to trimming and J lost 6 bases, with 9 bases between them. The CDR3 DNA sequence: TGTGCCAGCAGTGAAGCGTCTTCGGCTCAGCCCCAGCATTTT. Residues: CASSEASSAQPQHF.

The genes are TRBV6-5 and TRBJ2-7, with D possibly TRBD1 on 6 matching bases. The CDR3 sequence is 11 residues long. Germline V lookup: CDR1 MNHEY, CDR2 SVGAGI. The V and J ends lost 7 bases and 6 bases respectively, with 10 bases between them. This chain's CDR3 is CASNRGSEQYF. The CDR3 DNA reads as TGTGCCAGCAATAGGGGGAGCGAGCAGTACTTC.

V is TRBV6-5 and J is TRBJ2-2; no clear D. Germline V gene sequence: CDR1 MNHEY, CDR2 SVGAGI. The V end lost 2 bases, the J end lost 7 bases, and 17 bases lay between the germline ends. The CDR3 is 16 residues long. CDR3 region: CASSYLSVLVFGELFF. The CDR3, as DNA: TGTGCCAGCAGTTACCTCAGCGTCCTTGTTTTCGGGGAGCTGTTTTTT.

J is TRBJ2-1 and V is TRBV27; 7 bases fit TRBD2. The CDR3 loop spans 16 amino acids. Germline CDR1 is MNHEY and CDR2 is SMNVEV (reference sequence). The V and J ends lost 5 bases and 0 bases, in that order; junction bases with no gene match: 7. Written as DNA, the CDR3 is TGTGCCAGCAGTGAAACTAGCGCGAGCTCCTACAATGAGCAGTTCTTC. Translated: CASSETSASSYNEQFF.

The V call is TRBV27, the J call TRBJ2-4; the match to TRBD1 covers 7 bases. The CDR3 sequence is 11 residues long. The junction had 1 base not matched to a gene; V was cut back by 8 bases and J by 6 bases. Germline-derived CDR1 and CDR2 are MNHEY and SMNVEV (reference sequence). The chain's CDR3 is CASGTVNIQYF. The CDR3 DNA follows: TGTGCCAGCGGGACAGTAAACATTCAGTACTTC.

The rearrangement uses TRBV9 and TRBJ2-3; D not resolved. The CDR3 has 15 residues. The V and J ends lost 0 bases and 2 bases respectively, with 10 bases between them. Germline V gene lookup returns CDR1 SGDLS and CDR2 YYNGEE. Here the CDR3 reads CASSVADMDTDTQYF. Written as DNA, the CDR3 is TGTGCCAGCAGCGTAGCTGATATGGACACAGATACGCAGTATTTT.

CDR3 loop: CASSRGTTSEQYF. CDR3 nucleotide sequence: TGTGCCAGCAGCCGAGGGACAACGAGCGAGCAGTACTTC. The chain links TRBV5-6 to TRBJ2-7, with D maybe TRBD1 (6 bases). This CDR3 spans 13 amino acids. Germline-derived CDR1 and CDR2 are SGHDT and YYEEEE. The V gene lost 4 bases and the J gene lost 6 bases, with 14 bases spanning the gap.

The chain combines TRBV9 with TRBJ2-3; 9 bases agree with TRBD2. V was clipped by 0 bases and J by 1 base; unmatched bases: 6. This CDR3 spans 17 amino acids. CDR1 is SGDLS and CDR2 is YYNGEE in the germline V gene. This chain's CDR3 is CASSVDWASGGTDTQYF. The CDR3 DNA is TGTGCCAGCAGCGTAGATTGGGCTAGCGGGGGCACAGATACGCAGTATTTT.

The chain links TRBV6-6 to TRBJ2-7; D possibly matches TRBD1 or TRBD2 (5 bases each). Germline V lookup: CDR1 MNHNY, CDR2 SVGAGI (reference sequence). There are 15 residues in the CDR3. The V gene lost 2 bases and the J gene lost 5 bases, with 16 bases spanning the gap. Here the CDR3 DNA reads TGTGCCAGCAGTTACACAGGACTTCTAGATGACGAGCAGTACTTC. It specifies CASSYTGLLDDEQYF.

This clone has just one count. The V and J genes are TRBV7-9 and TRBJ1-1; D ambiguous. CDR1 and CDR2 from the germline V gene are SEHNR and FQNEAQ (reference sequence). The CDR3 covers 13 residues. V shed 3 bases and J shed 2 bases, with 7 bases lying between them. CDR3 bases: TGTGCCAGCAGCTTCGGATTAAACACTGAAGCTTTCTTT. Its protein is CASSFGLNTEAFF.

V and J are TRBV27 and TRBJ1-1; TRBD1 matches 7 bases. Germline V gene sequence: CDR1 MNHEY, CDR2 SMNVEV (reference sequence). With 3 bases clipped from V and 2 bases from J, the junction kept 9 bases outside the gene matches. The CDR3 totals 16 residues. CDR3 coding DNA: TGTGCCAGCAGTTTGGGGGACAGAAGGGCTAACACTGAAGCTTTCTTT. This sequence encodes CASSLGDRRANTEAFF.

V and J are TRBV27 and TRBJ2-4, with D perhaps TRBD1 or TRBD2 (5 bases each). Trimming left V 7 bases short and J 1 base short, with 14 bases between. CDR3 length: 15 amino acids. Germline V gene data show CDR1 as MNHEY and CDR2 as SMNVEV (reference sequence). The CDR3 DNA follows: TGTGCCAGCATCCCCTCTTGGGGGGCCAAAAACATTCAGTACTTC. It is translated as CASIPSWGAKNIQYF.

J is TRBJ1-5 and V is TRBV27; 10 bases match TRBD1. There are 19 residues in the CDR3. Trimming cost V 1 base and J 0 bases; bases outside gene matches: 9. Germline V gene lookup returns CDR1 MNHEY and CDR2 SMNVEV (reference sequence). The CDR3 region is CASSLYFRGQGNSNQPQHF. CDR3 coding DNA: TGTGCCAGCAGTTTATATTTTCGGGGACAGGGGAATAGCAATCAGCCCCAGCATTTT.

The rearrangement uses TRBV27 and TRBJ2-7; 7 bases match TRBD2. This CDR3 has 16 residues. J gave up 5 bases and V 6 bases, and 16 bases lay outside the gene matches. Germline CDR1 and CDR2: MNHEY and SMNVEV (reference sequence). The CDR3 spells CASSRDRSGMVDEQYF. In DNA form, the CDR3 reads TGTGCCAGCAGCCGCGATAGGAGCGGGATGGTCGACGAGCAGTACTTC.